Listed below are T cell receptor beta chains from one sample, sequenced in a study of blood T cell repertoires in COVID-19. TCRdb's table, derived via immunoSEQ multiplex PCR, lists solely in-frame clones and lacks some. The sample yields 25,000 to 35,000 clones, about 70% seen once. Sequencing used peripheral blood. The receptors stem from a human donor in a cohort sampled during active COVID-19. The CDR3 runs from the conserved cysteine through the conserved F or W. Each record gives: D gene, clone size, V gene, J gene, CDR3 protein, CDR3 DNA. A D gene is named only where the DNA matches it firmly. Expanded clones get a size class; other rows say once, few or many, or leave the size out.

>.|.|TRBV12-3/TRBV12-4|TRBJ1-4
CASSFNNEKLFF
TGTGCCAGCAGTTTTAATAATGAAAAACTGTTTTTT
>TRBD2|.|TRBV3-1/TRBV3-2|TRBJ2-3
CASSQGAGAQDTQYF
TGTGCCAGCAGCCAGGGAGCGGGAGCTCAGGATACGCAGTATTTT
>TRBD1|.|TRBV6-5|TRBJ1-6
CASSPRDRTHSPLHF
TGTGCCAGCAGCCCCCGGGACAGGACACATTCACCCCTCCACTTT
>TRBD2|.|TRBV9|TRBJ2-1
CASSVVGTSGSNEQFF
TGTGCCAGCAGCGTAGTAGGGACTAGCGGGAGTAATGAGCAGTTCTTC
>.|.|TRBV5-5|TRBJ1-2
CASSKDGLNYGYTF
TGTGCCAGCAGCAAGGACGGACTTAACTATGGCTACACCTTC
>.|few|TRBV5-6|TRBJ1-6
CASSLEARPNSPLHF
TGTGCCAGCAGCTTGGAGGCCAGGCCGAATTCACCCCTCCACTTT
>TRBD1|once|TRBV5-1|TRBJ2-7
CASSSTGGNNEQYF
TGCGCCAGCAGCTCAACAGGGGGGAACAACGAGCAGTACTTC
>TRBD2|.|TRBV7-3|TRBJ2-7
CASSLRALSSGRLEQYF
TGTGCCAGCAGCTTAAGGGCCCTTTCGAGCGGGAGACTTGAGCAGTACTTC
>.|once|TRBV3-1/TRBV3-2|TRBJ1-2
CASSQDQGDGYTF
TGTGCCAGCAGCCAAGATCAAGGAGATGGCTACACCTTC
>.|.|TRBV6-6|TRBJ2-5
CASSYLETQYF
TGTGCCAGCAGTTACCTAGAGACCCAGTACTTC
>.|.|TRBV6-5|TRBJ1-5
CASSLGQSNQPQHF
TGTGCCAGCAGTCTTGGACAGAGCAATCAGCCCCAGCATTTT
>.|.|TRBV5-4|TRBJ1-6
CASSFEEFASPISPLHF
TGTGCCAGCAGCTTCGAGGAGTTCGCCTCTCCAATTTCACCCCTCCACTTT
>.|.|TRBV18|TRBJ2-5
CASSPPKQGRQETQYF
TGTGCCAGCTCACCACCTAAACAGGGAAGGCAAGAGACCCAGTACTTC
>TRBD2|.|TRBV2|TRBJ2-3
CASSELAGGTDTQYF
TGTGCCAGCAGTGAACTAGCGGGCGGTACAGATACGCAGTATTTT
>TRBD2|.|TRBV6-5|TRBJ2-3
CASSFLAGEGDTQYF
TGTGCCAGCAGTTTCCTAGCGGGGGAAGGAGATACGCAGTATTTT
>.|few|TRBV5-4|TRBJ1-2
CASSLPGTRDGYTF
TGTGCCAGCAGCTTACCCGGGACTAGAGATGGCTACACCTTC
>.|once|TRBV11-2|TRBJ1-6
CASSFIAAYNSPLHF
TGTGCCAGCAGCTTTATCGCGGCTTATAATTCACCCCTCCACTTT
>.|.|TRBV7-9|TRBJ2-1
CASTSWAPYNEQFF
TGTGCCAGCACCTCATGGGCGCCCTACAATGAGCAGTTCTTC
>.|.|TRBV5-5|TRBJ2-7
CASSLALTPTAPYEQYF
TGTGCCAGCAGCTTGGCGTTGACCCCAACAGCTCCCTACGAGCAGTACTTC
>.|.|TRBV2|TRBJ2-3
CASSEGGDTQYF
TGTGCCAGCAGTGAAGGAGGAGATACGCAGTATTTT